The 18 T cell receptor beta chains listed next were all sequenced from one sample in a study of OX40 agonist ivuxolimab in advanced cancers. Clones were sequenced by immunoSEQ multiplex PCR, and TCRdb holds only the in-frame ones, with some missing. Altogether 45,000 to 65,000 clones are present, over 70% being singletons, with the ten largest covering around 1.8%. The sequencing here drew on CD4+ or CD8+ T cells sorted from blood, taken in a trial of the OX40 agonist ivuxolimab. All receptors come from an adult with an advanced solid tumor such as melanoma, head and neck, liver or kidney cancer.

The chain joins TRBV15 to TRBJ2-5; D is ambiguous. Trimming removed 3 bases from V and 1 base from J, with 9 bases in between. The CDR3 contains 14 residues. Germline assignment: CDR1 LNHNV and CDR2 YYDKDF (reference sequence). In DNA, the CDR3 is TGTGCCACCAGCAGTGGAGATCCCCAAGAGACCCAGTACTTC. This sequence encodes CATSSGDPQETQYF.

The chain links TRBV6-5 to TRBJ2-5; possibly TRBD2 for D (5 bases). This CDR3 has 14 amino acids. CDR1 and CDR2 from the germline V gene are MNHEY and SVGAGI. The V gene lost 6 bases and the J gene lost 4 bases, with 15 bases spanning the gap. CDR3 amino acids: CASSFRRRGETQYF. As DNA, the CDR3 is TGTGCCAGCAGCTTTCGGAGGAGAGGAGAGACCCAGTACTTC.

Remarks on this clone: An end of the junction does not agree with germline; a read error may underlie this. The rearrangement joins TRBV5-3 to TRBJ1-2, with unresolved D. TRBV5-3 is known as an ORF, though its function is uncertain. This CDR3 comprises 14 residues. The DNA for the CDR3 is TGTGCCAGCAGCTTGGGCGGCATCAACTATGGCTACACCTTC. Translating gives CASSLGGINYGYTF.

The rearrangement links TRBV11-2 to TRBJ2-5; TRBD2 aligns across 12 bases. V shed 4 bases, J shed 5 bases, and the junction held 11 bases outside the gene matches. Germline V gene sequence: CDR1 SGHAT, CDR2 FQNNGV. CDR3 length: 17 amino acids. This chain's CDR3 is CASSSIRTSGMRETQYF. CDR3 bases: TGTGCCAGCAGCTCCATCCGGACTAGCGGGATGCGGGAGACCCAGTACTTC.

The J gene is TRBJ1-1, the V gene TRBV10-3; D gene uncertain. This CDR3 contains 13 residues. V lost 6 bases and J 1 base, leaving 9 bases between the germline ends. Germline CDR1 reads ENHRY; CDR2 reads SYGVKD. DNA of the CDR3: TGTGCCATCAGGATAGGTTCGAACACTGAAGCTTTCTTT. It yields the protein CAIRIGSNTEAFF.

The chain is built from TRBV6-5 and TRBJ2-7; D is uncertain. The CDR3 runs 11 residues. Trimming left V 6 bases short and J 1 base short, with 4 bases between. Germline V gives CDR1 MNHEY, CDR2 SVGAGI. The CDR3 spells CASRKSYEQYF. The CDR3 nucleotides read TGTGCCAGCAGGAAGTCCTACGAGCAGTACTTC.

J is TRBJ2-2 and V is TRBV10-3; TRBD1 matches 9 bases. The CDR3 covers 15 residues. CDR1 and CDR2 (germline): ENHRY, SYGVKD. The V gene end was trimmed by 3 bases and the J gene end by 7 bases; junction bases not matched to a gene: 6. CDR3 coding DNA: TGTGCCATCAGTGACGGACAGGGGTCCGGCGGGGAGCTGTTTTTT. This sequence encodes CAISDGQGSGGELFF.

CDR3 sequence: CASSQDLGQGAWNEQFF. CDR3 nucleotides: TGCGCCAGCAGCCAAGATTTGGGACAGGGGGCATGGAATGAGCAGTTCTTC. The chain carries TRBV4-1 and TRBJ2-1; 12 nucleotides match TRBD1. The CDR3 length is 17 residues. Losses at the gene ends were 0 bases for V and 7 bases for J; bases not matched to a gene: 7. The V gene's germline CDR1 is MGHRA and CDR2 YSYEKL.

The chain couples TRBV18 to TRBJ1-2; D is possibly TRBD1 (5 bases). This CDR3 is built from 15 residues. The germline V gene has CDR1 KGHSH and CDR2 LQKENI. Trimming stripped 6 bases from V and 0 bases from J, with 14 bases between. The CDR3 bases are TGTGCCAGCTCCCCGGGACGGTCTCCTAACTATGGCTACACCTTC. It is translated as CASSPGRSPNYGYTF.

The CDR3 bases are TGTGCCAGCAGTTACGGGACAGCCTACAATCAGCCCCAGCATTTT. This codes for CASSYGTAYNQPQHF. This chain uses TRBV6-6 with TRBJ1-5; 7 bases fit TRBD1. The junction had 4 bases not matched to a gene; V was cut back by 2 bases and J by 3 bases. The CDR3 has 15 residues. Germline CDR1 is MNHNY and CDR2 is SVGAGI (reference sequence).

The rearrangement joins TRBV7-7 to TRBJ1-2; no clear D gene. V was cut by 5 bases and J by 7 bases, with 26 bases left in between. Germline V CDR1 and CDR2: SSHAT, FNYEAQ (reference sequence). The length of the CDR3 is 17 residues. CDR3 in DNA: TGTGCCAGCAGCCCCGGCGGCATCGAGGGCGCGGATTTTGGCTACACCTTC. This gives the protein CASSPGGIEGADFGYTF.

V is TRBV5-4 and J is TRBJ1-2; D remains unclear. The germline V and J ends were trimmed by 3 bases and 6 bases, with 18 bases remaining between them. The CDR3 runs 15 residues. Germline CDR1 SGHNT, CDR2 YYREEE (reference sequence). The CDR3 reads CASSSGGLGRNGYTF. CDR3 coding DNA: TGTGCCAGCAGCTCGGGAGGATTAGGGAGAAATGGCTACACCTTC. Variable domain in full (rest from reference TRBV5-4 and TRBJ1-2): ETGVTQSPTHLIKTRGQQVTLRCSSQSGHNTVSWYQQALGQGPQFIFQYYREEENGRGNFPPRFSGLQFPNYSSELNVNALELDDSALYLCASSSGGLGRNGYTFGSGTRLTVV.

The chain employs TRBV10-2 and TRBJ1-5; D not resolved. V was trimmed by 3 bases and J by 4 bases, leaving 10 bases between them. CDR3 size: 14 residues. Germline assignment: CDR1 WSHSY and CDR2 SAAADI. CDR3 DNA: TGCGCCAGCAGTGATAAAAGGTCTAATCAGCCCCAGCATTTT. This encodes CASSDKRSNQPQHF.

J is TRBJ2-7 and V is TRBV4-1; no firm D call. This CDR3 is 15 amino acids long. V was clipped by 0 bases and J by 7 bases, with 16 bases between them. CDR1 is MGHRA, CDR2 YSYEKL, per germline. Here the CDR3 reads CASSQETGAVGEQYF. Here the CDR3 DNA reads TGCGCCAGCAGCCAAGAAACCGGCGCCGTGGGGGAGCAGTACTTC.

The chain employs TRBV18 and TRBJ1-5; D is undetermined. The CDR3 is made up of 13 amino acids. Germline V lookup: CDR1 KGHSH, CDR2 LQKENI. The ends were cut back, 6 bases at V and 2 bases at J, with 8 bases in the middle. DNA for the CDR3: TGTGCCAGCTCCCCCGCAGGCAATCAGCCCCAGCATTTT. It encodes CASSPAGNQPQHF. Variable domain in full (rest from reference TRBV18 and TRBJ1-5): NAGVMQNPRHLVRRRGQEARLRCSPMKGHSHVYWYRQLPEEGLKFMVYLQKENIIDESGMPKERFSAEFPKEGPSILRIQQVVRGDSAAYFCASSPAGNQPQHFGDGTRLSIL.

The gene calls are TRBV2 and TRBJ2-1; TRBD2 aligns across 10 bases. V lost 7 bases to trimming and J lost 7 bases; unmatched junction nucleotides: 10. The CDR3 length is 15 residues. CDR1 and CDR2 (germline): SNHLY, FYNNEI. CDR3 sequence reads: CASIWLAGVFNEQFF. CDR3 nucleotide sequence: TGTGCCAGCATATGGCTAGCGGGAGTATTTAATGAGCAGTTCTTC.

Points on this clone: A much larger clonotype is one base distant, so this may be a read error. The sample carries other DNA sequences with the same CDR3. The J gene is TRBJ1-3, the V gene TRBV6-5, with TRBD1 identical over 8 bases. The V gene's germline CDR1 is MNHEY and CDR2 SVGAGI. V shed 5 bases and J 4 bases; nucleotides not matched to a gene: 1. The CDR3 loop spans 13 amino acids. Here the CDR3 DNA reads TGTGCCAGCAGTGGGGACAGGGGAAACACCATATATTTT. The encoded protein is CASSGDRGNTIYF.

This clone was detected only once. CDR3 region: CASSQGYGYTF. The CDR3 DNA is TGTGCCAGCAGTCAGGGGTATGGCTACACCTTC. The rearrangement uses TRBV6-5 and TRBJ1-2, with D possibly matching TRBD1 (6 bases). The V and J ends lost 5 bases and 5 bases respectively, with 6 bases between them. Germline CDR1 and CDR2: MNHEY and SVGAGI. The CDR3 extends over 11 amino acids.